Listed here are 25 T cell receptor beta chains from one sample, sequenced in a study of cytomegalovirus exposure and HLA in healthy donors (dated by TCRdb to about 2017). Libraries were made using the immunoSEQ multiplex PCR assay. For the multiplex PCR, a mixture combining 60 forward primers for TCR Vbeta segments and 13 reverse primers for TCR Jbeta segments was used. Drawn from immuneACCESS, this table holds only the in-frame rearrangements with V and J called that TCRdb kept. Clones are partly lost; checked studies trace under half to an unresolved V gene and leave the rest unexplained. The sample table contains approximately 150,000 clones; only one count was recorded for 65% to 80% of them. The ten largest clones represent roughly 1.8% of the sample. What was sequenced was PBMCs. Receptors originate from a woman aged 40 to 55 in good health and CMV-seronegative.

The J gene is TRBJ2-7, the V gene TRBV28; 12 positions match TRBD1. Germline V lookup: CDR1 MDHEN, CDR2 SYDVKM. The length of the CDR3 is 14 residues. The trim removed 6 bases at V and 3 bases at J, leaving 3 bases unmatched. CDR3 in DNA: TGTGCCAGCAGCGGGACAGGGGGCTTCTACGAGCAGTACTTC. This codes for CASSGTGGFYEQYF.

V gene TRBV28 combines with J gene TRBJ2-2, with TRBD2 as a possible D gene (7 bases). The germline V gene encodes CDR1 MDHEN and CDR2 SYDVKM. V lost 7 bases to trimming and J lost 6 bases, with 15 bases between them. The CDR3 runs 14 residues. The CDR3 here is CASTLGGHPGELFF. CDR3 coding DNA: TGTGCCAGCACCCTGGGGGGGCACCCCGGGGAGCTGTTTTTT.

The chain combines TRBV9 with TRBJ1-1; D might be TRBD1 (5 bases). CDR1 and CDR2 (germline): SGDLS, YYNGEE. CDR3 length: 14 amino acids. The V end lost 0 bases, the J end lost 4 bases, and 10 bases lay between the germline ends. The CDR3 DNA reads as TGTGCCAGCAGCGTAGATCAGGGCTCCACTGAAGCTTTCTTT. Its protein product is CASSVDQGSTEAFF. Variable domain in full (rest from reference TRBV9 and TRBJ1-1): DSGVTQTPKHLITATGQRVTLRCSPRSGDLSVYWYQQSLDQGLQFLIQYYNGEERAKGNILERFSAQQFPDLHSELNLSSLELGDSALYFCASSVDQGSTEAFFGQGTRLTVV.

This chain uses TRBV7-2 with TRBJ2-1; TRBD1 agrees at 7 bases. Germline V lookup: CDR1 SGHTA, CDR2 FQGNSA. This CDR3 contains 13 residues. The ends lost 6 bases at V and 15 bases at J; junction bases unmatched: 14. The CDR3 DNA reads as TGTGCCAGCAGACCCTCGGGCAGGGGGAAAGGGTTCTTC. Its translation is CASRPSGRGKGFF.

The genes are TRBV19 and TRBJ1-5, with no clear D. The V gene lost 3 bases and the J gene lost 0 bases, with 6 bases spanning the gap. Germline CDR1 is LNHDA and CDR2 is SQIVND (reference sequence). This CDR3 has 14 residues. The CDR3 coding sequence is TGTGCCAGTAGTATTATCTCTAGCAATCAGCCCCAGCATTTT. This gives the protein CASSIISSNQPQHF.

The count of this clone is one. The CDR3 region is CASRRLSGVRTDTQYF. The CDR3 DNA reads as TGTGCCAGCAGGCGCCTCTCGGGGGTGCGCACAGATACGCAGTATTTT. The J gene is TRBJ2-3, the V gene TRBV28; TRBD2 is a possible D gene (6 bases). V was pared by 6 bases and J by 1 base, with 17 bases between. Germline V gene lookup returns CDR1 MDHEN and CDR2 SYDVKM. The CDR3 totals 16 residues.

J is TRBJ1-1 and V is TRBV5-4, with D possibly being TRBD1 (5 bases). The CDR3 is 14 residues long. The germline CDR1 and CDR2 sequences are SGHNT and YYREEE (reference sequence). V was cut by 3 bases and J by 4 bases, with 13 bases left in between. CDR3 amino acids: CASSWGLEGTEAFF. CDR3 in DNA: TGTGCCAGCAGCTGGGGCCTGGAGGGCACTGAAGCTTTCTTT.

The chain uses TRBV6-5 and TRBJ1-1; 8 nucleotides match TRBD1. The CDR3 runs to 14 residues. Germline CDR1 reads MNHEY; CDR2 reads SVGAGI. With 7 bases clipped from V and 1 base from J, the junction kept 5 bases outside the gene matches. CDR3 protein: CASKTGTGNTEAFF. The DNA of the CDR3 is TGTGCCAGCAAGACCGGGACAGGGAACACTGAAGCTTTCTTT.

The chain employs TRBV7-6 and TRBJ2-7; D call uncertain. This CDR3 region has 14 residues. Germline CDR1 and CDR2: SGHVS and FNYEAQ. Trimming removed 1 base from V and 2 bases from J, with 9 bases in between. The CDR3 spells CASSLEAGTYEQYF. CDR3 bases: TGTGCCAGCAGCTTAGAGGCAGGTACCTACGAGCAGTACTTC.

This chain uses TRBV19 with TRBJ1-3; TRBD1 aligns across 7 bases. J gave up 2 bases and V 9 bases, and 7 bases lay outside the gene matches. This CDR3 has 14 amino acids. Germline V gene data show CDR1 as LNHDA and CDR2 as SQIVND (reference sequence). CDR3 nucleotides: TGTGCCAGCTCTACAGGGGAGGCTGGAAACACCATATATTTT. Its protein product is CASSTGEAGNTIYF.

The V call is TRBV5-6, the J call TRBJ1-6; 12 bases line up with TRBD1. The ends lost 4 bases at V and 9 bases at J; junction bases unmatched: 11. The germline V gene encodes CDR1 SGHDT and CDR2 YYEEEE. There are 17 residues in the CDR3. The CDR3 coding sequence is TGTGCCAGCAGCCTTGGGACAGGGGGCGTTAACATTTCACCCCTCCACTTT. Protein: CASSLGTGGVNISPLHF.

This rearrangement joins TRBV2 to TRBJ2-3; D ambiguous. The CDR3 has 12 amino acids. V lost 7 bases, J lost 4 bases, and 9 bases lay in between. The germline gives CDR1 SNHLY, CDR2 FYNNEI. CDR3 sequence: CASIKYADTQYF. The CDR3 region has the DNA TGTGCCAGCATAAAATATGCAGATACGCAGTATTTT.

V and J are TRBV6-1 and TRBJ1-1, with D unclear. CDR3 size: 13 residues. V was clipped by 2 bases and J by 4 bases, with 8 bases between them. Germline V gene data show CDR1 as MNHNS and CDR2 as SASEGT. As DNA, the CDR3 is TGTGCCAGCAGTGAACAGGCGGGCACTGAAGCTTTCTTT. Protein sequence: CASSEQAGTEAFF.

This chain connects TRBV18 to TRBJ2-7; D ambiguous. The V and J ends lost 2 bases and 2 bases respectively, with 4 bases between them. The CDR3 covers 12 residues. Germline assignment: CDR1 KGHSH and CDR2 LQKENI. CDR3 coding DNA: TGTGCCAGCTCACCATCCGCCTACGAGCAGTACTTC. This codes for CASSPSAYEQYF.

The CDR3 protein is CASSLGHIVGNEQFF. CDR3 sequence (DNA): TGCGCCAGCAGTCTGGGCCATATTGTTGGGAATGAGCAGTTCTTC. The V call is TRBV5-1, the J call TRBJ2-1; unclear D gene. The CDR3 length is 15 residues. The germline V gene encodes CDR1 SGHRS and CDR2 YFSETQ. V was clipped by 5 bases and J by 7 bases, with 19 bases between them. Drawing the rest from reference TRBV5-1 and TRBJ2-1, the complete variable domain is KAGVTQTPRYLIKTRGQQVTLSCSPISGHRSVSWYQQTPGQGLQFLFEYFSETQRNKGNFPGRFSGRQFSNSRSEMNVSTLELGDSALYLCASSLGHIVGNEQFFGPGTRLTVL.

The rearrangement joins TRBV19 to TRBJ1-2; TRBD1 is a possible D gene (5 bases). CDR3 size: 15 residues. Trimming pared 3 bases from V and 0 bases from J, leaving 11 bases between. The V gene's germline CDR1 is LNHDA and CDR2 SQIVND (reference sequence). CDR3 loop: CASSIWGRSNYGYTF. CDR3 sequence (DNA): TGTGCCAGTAGTATCTGGGGCAGGTCTAACTATGGCTACACCTTC.

This sequence joins TRBV7-9 and TRBJ2-3; D is perhaps TRBD2 (5 bases). This CDR3 spans 14 amino acids. V lost 3 bases to trimming and J lost 2 bases, with 9 bases between them. Germline V gene data show CDR1 as SEHNR and CDR2 as FQNEAQ (reference sequence). Here the CDR3 reads CASSFRTLTDTQYF. In DNA, the CDR3 is TGTGCCAGCAGCTTTCGGACTCTCACAGATACGCAGTATTTT.

The DNA for the CDR3 is TGTGCCAGCAGCCAGACCCGGTGGAGCAACACTGAAGCTTTCTTT. It is translated as CASSQTRWSNTEAFF. The J gene is TRBJ1-1, the V gene TRBV5-4; D unclear. V was clipped by 4 bases and J by 2 bases, with 15 bases between them. In germline, CDR1 is SGHNT, CDR2 YYREEE (reference sequence). This CDR3 comprises 15 residues.

This chain connects TRBV5-1 to TRBJ1-1; tentatively, D is TRBD1 (5 bases). Looked up from germline, CDR1 is SGHRS and CDR2 is YFSETQ. Trimming stripped 0 bases from V and 8 bases from J, with 17 bases between. The CDR3 length is 15 residues. In DNA, the CDR3 is TGCGCCAGCAGCTTGGTCCCAGGGAGGGGTGCGGAAGCTTTCTTT. This gives the protein CASSLVPGRGAEAFF.

CDR3 nucleotide sequence: TGTGCCAGCAGCGCCCAACTAACAGGGAACACCATATATTTT. This codes for CASSAQLTGNTIYF. The rearrangement links TRBV11-2 to TRBJ1-3; possible D gene TRBD1, 6 bases. This CDR3 is 14 amino acids long. Trimming took off 5 bases at V and 7 bases at J, with 15 bases between the two ends. Germline CDR1 and CDR2: SGHAT and FQNNGV.

This clone was detected a few times. The chain recombines TRBV7-9 with TRBJ1-2; D unclear. The ends were cut back, 1 base at V and 4 bases at J, with 10 bases in the middle. This CDR3 has 14 residues. The V gene's germline CDR1 is SEHNR and CDR2 FQNEAQ (reference sequence). The CDR3 DNA reads as TGTGCCAGCAGCTTAGGGGAGAACAGCTATGGCTACACCTTC. Translation: CASSLGENSYGYTF.

V is TRBV27 and J is TRBJ2-2, with 10 bases identical to TRBD1. The V gene end was trimmed by 5 bases and the J gene end by 6 bases; junction bases not matched to a gene: 9. The CDR3 length is 16 residues. CDR1 MNHEY and CDR2 SMNVEV come from the germline V gene (reference sequence). The DNA for the CDR3 is TGTGCCAGCAGTCACCGACAGGGGGCGCGGGCCGGGGAGCTGTTTTTT. It specifies CASSHRQGARAGELFF.

The genes are TRBV28 and TRBJ1-4; TRBD1 agrees at 10 bases. Per the germline V gene, CDR1 is MDHEN and CDR2 is SYDVKM. V dropped 3 bases and J dropped 1; count of bases not matched to a gene: 5. The CDR3 extends over 17 amino acids. The CDR3 nucleotides read TGTGCCAGCAGTTTCCCCCGGGACAGGGGAACTAATGAAAAACTGTTTTTT. Translating it yields CASSFPRDRGTNEKLFF. The full variable domain, with the rest looked up from reference TRBV28 and TRBJ1-4, is DVKVTQSSRYLVKRTGEKVFLECVQDMDHENMFWYRQDPGLGLRLIYFSYDVKMKEKGDIPEGYSVSREKKERFSLILESASTNQTSMYLCASSFPRDRGTNEKLFFGSGTQLSVL.

The rearrangement links TRBV28 to TRBJ2-1; 9 nucleotides match TRBD1. After removal of 7 bases from V and 3 bases from J, the junction contained 4 bases not matched to a gene. This CDR3 is 14 amino acids long. Germline CDR1 MDHEN, CDR2 SYDVKM. CDR3 sequence reads: CASNSGQGYNEQFF. As DNA, the CDR3 is TGTGCCAGCAATTCGGGACAGGGCTACAATGAGCAGTTCTTC.

This chain uses TRBV6-6 with TRBJ2-7; D remains ambiguous. The CDR3 loop spans 13 amino acids. V lost 2 bases to trimming and J lost 5 bases, with 10 bases between them. Per the germline V gene, CDR1 is MNHNY and CDR2 is SVGAGI (reference sequence). The CDR3 sequence is CASSYRSDHEQYF. The CDR3 DNA is TGTGCCAGCAGTTACAGGAGCGACCACGAGCAGTACTTC.